The 15 T cell receptor beta chains below all came from one sample that was sequenced in a study of blood T cell repertoires in COVID-19. Measured with immunoSEQ multiplex PCR; TCRdb has only the in-frame clones, and not every one. Of about 99,000 clones in the sample, 85% to 90% were seen once. The specimen was peripheral blood. Receptor source: a human donor in a cohort sampled during active COVID-19.

The V call is TRBV5-8, the J call TRBJ2-7; D gene ambiguous. V was pared by 0 bases and J by 0 bases, with 7 bases between. CDR3 length: 14 amino acids. Germline values: CDR1 SGHTS, CDR2 YDEGEE. CDR3: CASSLATNSYEQYF. The CDR3 DNA reads as TGTGCCAGCAGCTTGGCTACGAACTCCTACGAGCAGTACTTC. Full variable domain (outside the CDR3, taken from reference TRBV5-8 and TRBJ2-7): EAGVTQSPTHLIKTRGQQATLRCSPISGHTSVYWYQQALGLGLQFLLWYDEGEERNRGNFPPRFSGRQFPNYSSELNVNALELEDSALYLCASSLATNSYEQYFGPGTRLTVT.

The J gene is TRBJ1-4, the V gene TRBV19, with TRBD1 matching over 8 bases. V was clipped by 6 bases and J by 5 bases; unmatched bases: 5. The CDR3 sequence is 14 residues long. Germline-derived CDR1 and CDR2 are LNHDA and SQIVND (reference sequence). Written as DNA, the CDR3 is TGTGCCAGTAGCCGGACAGGGCTAAATGAAAAACTGTTTTTT. Protein: CASSRTGLNEKLFF.

On this clone: A read error may produce the germline difference seen at one junction end. The rearrangement joins TRBV11-2 to TRBJ2-1, with 8 nucleotides matching TRBD2. The CDR3 runs 15 residues. Germline CDR1 reads SGHAT; CDR2 reads FQNNGV. CDR3 amino acids: CASRLAGSSYNEQFF. The DNA for the CDR3 is TGTGCCAGCAGGTTAGCGGGAAGCTCCTACAATGAGCAGTTCTTC. Looking up the rest from reference TRBV11-2 and TRBJ2-1 gives the full variable domain: EAGVAQSPRYKIIEKRQSVAFWCNPISGHATLYWYQQILGQGPKLLIQFQNNGVVDDSQLPKDRFSAERLKGVDSTLKIQPAKLEDSAVYLCASRLAGSSYNEQFFGPGTRLTVL.

The rearrangement links TRBV6-5 to TRBJ2-7, with a possible D match to TRBD2 (5 bases). Germline assignment: CDR1 MNHEY and CDR2 SVGAGI. Trimming stripped 2 bases from V and 1 base from J, with 6 bases between. The CDR3 is made up of 13 amino acids. The CDR3 spells CASSYGGSYEQYF. The CDR3 bases are TGTGCCAGCAGTTACGGAGGATCCTACGAGCAGTACTTC.

The chain combines TRBV18 with TRBJ1-5, with D possibly being TRBD1 (6 bases). Trimming left V 4 bases short and J 0 bases short, with 7 bases between. CDR1 is KGHSH and CDR2 is LQKENI in the germline V gene. The CDR3 covers 14 residues. In DNA, the CDR3 is TGTGCCAGCTCACGACAGGATAGCAATCAGCCCCAGCATTTT. It encodes CASSRQDSNQPQHF.

V is TRBV29-1 and J is TRBJ1-2; 7 bases agree with TRBD1. With V trimmed by 6 bases and J by 8 bases, 6 bases remained unmatched. The germline V gene encodes CDR1 SQVTM and CDR2 ANQGSEA. The CDR3 is made up of 11 amino acids. This chain's CDR3 is CSVTTGNGYTF. The CDR3 DNA reads as TGCAGCGTAACGACAGGGAACGGCTACACCTTC.

Of note for this clone: The junction departs from germline at one end; a sequencing error may be responsible. The chain has TRBV4-1 and TRBJ2-7; 12 bases match TRBD1. Germline V gene sequence: CDR1 MGHRA, CDR2 YSYEKL. CDR3 length: 19 amino acids. The chain's CDR3 is CPSSQGGDRGPRYSYEQYF. The CDR3 DNA reads as TGCCCCAGCAGCCAGGGGGGGGACAGGGGGCCTCGATACTCCTACGAGCAGTACTTC.

This chain uses TRBV5-1 with TRBJ2-1; 14 nucleotides align to TRBD2. The CDR3 spans 19 residues. After removal of 4 bases from V and 0 bases from J, the junction contained 9 bases not matched to a gene. The germline V gene encodes CDR1 SGHRS and CDR2 YFSETQ. CDR3 sequence (DNA): TGCGCCAGCAGCCCGGAGGGACTAGCGGGGGAGAGCTCCTACAATGAGCAGTTCTTC. Its translation is CASSPEGLAGESSYNEQFF.

The chain combines TRBV5-1 with TRBJ1-4; possible D gene TRBD1, 6 bases. Trimming took 2 bases from V and 8 from J, leaving 19 bases between them. The CDR3 extends over 16 amino acids. CDR1 is SGHRS, CDR2 YFSETQ, per germline. The DNA for the CDR3 is TGCGCCAGCAGCTTTTCAGGGGACACCTTTGGGGAAAAACTGTTTTTT. Its protein is CASSFSGDTFGEKLFF.

To note about this clone: Other DNA sequences in the same sample also yield this CDR3. The rearrangement uses TRBV18 and TRBJ2-2; D is unclear. Germline CDR1 reads KGHSH; CDR2 reads LQKENI. Trimming pared 4 bases from V and 5 bases from J, leaving 5 bases between. The CDR3 totals 12 residues. The CDR3: CASSRETGELFF. The DNA for the CDR3 is TGTGCCAGCTCACGTGAGACCGGGGAGCTGTTTTTT.

This chain links TRBV29-1 with TRBJ1-5; 7 bases match TRBD1. There are 15 residues in the CDR3. CDR1 SQVTM and CDR2 ANQGSEA come from the germline V gene. The trim removed 0 bases at V and 4 bases at J, leaving 6 bases unmatched. CDR3: CSVEDPDRPNQPQHF. The CDR3 nucleotides are TGCAGCGTTGAAGATCCGGACAGGCCTAATCAGCCCCAGCATTTT.

V is TRBV4-2 and J is TRBJ2-5; a weak D match, TRBD2 (6 bases). Germline CDR1 and CDR2: LGHNA and YNFKEQ. The V end was cut by 1 base, the J end by 2 bases, with 8 bases between. CDR3 length: 14 amino acids. Here the CDR3 reads CASSQAGRQETQYF. As DNA, the CDR3 is TGTGCCAGCAGCCAAGCCGGGAGACAAGAGACCCAGTACTTC.

The J gene is TRBJ2-2, the V gene TRBV19; 7 bases map to TRBD1. V gave up 6 bases and J gave up 0 bases; unmatched junction bases: 4. Germline loops: CDR1 LNHDA, CDR2 SQIVND (reference sequence). There are 15 residues in the CDR3. CDR3 residues: CASSLTGPNTGELFF. Written as DNA, the CDR3 is TGTGCCAGTAGCCTGACAGGGCCGAACACCGGGGAGCTGTTTTTT. Supplemented by reference TRBV19 and TRBJ2-2, the full variable domain reads DGGITQSPKYLFRKEGQNVTLSCEQNLNHDAMYWYRQDPGQGLRLIYYSQIVNDFQKGDIAEGYSVSREKKESFPLTVTSAQKNPTAFYLCASSLTGPNTGELFFGEGSRLTVL.

The rearrangement joins TRBV19 to TRBJ2-1; 7 bases map to TRBD1. This CDR3 spans 16 amino acids. V lost 4 bases, J lost 5 bases, and 11 bases stayed unmatched. CDR1 LNHDA and CDR2 SQIVND come from the germline V gene (reference sequence). CDR3 region: CASSRRSAGGNNEQFF. In nucleotides, the CDR3 is TGTGCCAGTAGTAGGCGGTCAGCAGGGGGTAACAATGAGCAGTTCTTC.

A single count supports this clone. This chain joins TRBV15 and TRBJ1-5; possible D gene TRBD1, 6 bases. The CDR3 runs to 15 residues. With 1 base removed from V and 5 bases from J, the gap between germline ends came to 12 bases. Germline CDR1 and CDR2: LNHNV and YYDKDF (reference sequence). The CDR3 sequence: CATSRAGATYQPQHF. Written as DNA, the CDR3 is TGTGCCACCAGCAGAGCAGGGGCCACTTATCAGCCCCAGCATTTT.